A single sample is the source of the 4 T cell receptor beta chains below, sequenced in a study of blood T cell repertoires in COVID-19 (dated by TCRdb to the early 2020s). The method was the immunoSEQ multiplex PCR assay. This immuneACCESS table, as held by TCRdb, lists in-frame sequences with V and J called but not all clones. Of the missing ones, under half trace to an unresolved V gene in checked studies; the others have no known cause. The sample table records 75,000 to 100,000 clones; around nine tenths of these occur just once. Approximately 15% of the sample is held by the ten biggest clonotypes. The sample comprised peripheral blood. Receptors originate from a human donor in a cohort sampled during active COVID-19.

The chain employs TRBV7-9 and TRBJ2-1; D is possibly TRBD2 (5 bases). Germline CDR1 SEHNR, CDR2 FQNEAQ (reference sequence). The CDR3 covers 17 residues. V was trimmed by 1 base and J by 1 base, leaving 14 bases between them. The CDR3 DNA reads TGTGCCAGCAGCTTAGATTCCGGGGTTGGTTCCTACAATGAGCAGTTCTTC. Encoded protein: CASSLDSGVGSYNEQFF. Filled out from reference TRBV7-9 and TRBJ2-1, the complete variable domain reads DTGVSQNPRHKITKRGQNVTFRCDPISEHNRLYWYRQTLGQGPEFLTYFQNEAQLEKSRLLSDRFSAERPKGSFSTLEIQRTEQGDSAMYLCASSLDSGVGSYNEQFFGPGTRLTVL.

Only one count was recorded for this clone. V gene TRBV29-1 combines with J gene TRBJ1-5; no reliable D call. The germline V and J ends were trimmed by 2 bases and 3 bases, with 23 bases remaining between them. CDR3 length: 18 amino acids. The germline V gene has CDR1 SQVTM and CDR2 ANQGSEA. The DNA for the CDR3 is TGCAGCGTTGAATGGAGGTCCGGGTCACGGGGTGCCAATCAGCCCCAGCATTTT. Its translation is CSVEWRSGSRGANQPQHF.

V usage is TRBV27 and J usage is TRBJ2-7, with 7 bases matching TRBD2. The CDR3 consists of 14 residues. Germline CDR1 reads MNHEY; CDR2 reads SMNVEV (reference sequence). J gave up 4 bases and V 3 bases, and 6 bases lay outside the gene matches. The DNA of the CDR3 is TGTGCCAGCAGTTTGGGCGGGAGTGGGTACGAGCAGTACTTC. This translates into CASSLGGSGYEQYF.

In its sample, this clone was seen a few times. This chain connects TRBV29-1 to TRBJ2-5, with 7 bases aligning to TRBD2. Germline lookup yields CDR1 SQVTM and CDR2 ANQGSEA. V shed 3 bases and J 6 bases; nucleotides not matched to a gene: 7. The CDR3 is 13 amino acids. The CDR3 DNA reads TGCAGCGTTGACCCTAGCGGAGGGAAGACCCAGTACTTC. This translates into CSVDPSGGKTQYF.